The TCR beta chain described here comes from a study of vaccination and CD4 T cells after COVID-19. CDR1 and CDR2 (germline): SGDLS, YYNGEE. The CDR3 loop spans 16 amino acids. V was trimmed by 0 bases and J by 4 bases, leaving 15 bases between them. This clonotype is categorized as medium-sized (0.01 to 0.1%). Antigen unknown. Treatment indicated: approximately nine-day PBMC culture with coronavirus spike peptide pools or control peptides (ViraFEST assay). Cultured CD4+ T-cell DNA underwent Oncomine TCR Beta short-read sequencing. A single record per CDR3 protein comes from TCRdb applying MiXCR to the PCR reads. Of around 12,000 distinct CDR3 sequences in the sample, 56% are singletons; the top ten hold 15%.

The J gene is TRBJ2-3, the V gene TRBV9, with D possibly being TRBD2 (6 bases). The sequenced sample was CD4+ T cells from blood, cultured in vitro. This receptor was taken from a human donor who had recovered from COVID-19. In DNA form, the CDR3 reads TGTGCCAGCAGCGTAGGTTCCGGGGGTTTCTCAGATACGCAGTATTTT. It yields the protein CASSVGSGGFSDTQYF.